This T cell receptor beta chain was captured by sequencing in a study of cytomegalovirus exposure and HLA in healthy donors. Study-level background: Findings of an earlier analysis included about 120 million unique TCR beta sequences from 190 million or so T cells.

In the PCR, 60 Vbeta and 13 Jbeta primers were used. Method: immunoSEQ multiplex PCR; TCRdb's copy keeps in-frame clones and lacks some. The sample holds about 93,000 clones, roughly 67% seen once. Study results and limitations: Some segments of the V type, notably TRBV6-2 and TRBV6-3, were excluded as indistinguishable. Among the most significant clusters, several appeared linked to common viral pathogens in a later analysis. A few CMV-associated chains were confirmed in vitro to be specific for CMV antigens.

A note on this clone: Its antigen is unidentified.

Germline V lookup: CDR1 LNHDA, CDR2 SQIVND (reference sequence). The CDR3 has 13 amino acids. V gave up 5 bases and J gave up 4 bases, with 11 bases separating them. The source is a boy younger than 18 in good health and CMV-seropositive. Sequenced: PBMCs. The chain joins TRBV19 to TRBJ1-2; no definite D call. The CDR3 DNA sequence: TGTGCCAGTAGTTTCCGGGGAGGCTATGGCTACACCTTC. Its protein product is CASSFRGGYGYTF.